Following are 8 T cell receptor beta chains from one sample sequenced in a study of shared clonotypes between healthy human individuals. Measured with immunoSEQ multiplex PCR; TCRdb has only the in-frame clones, and not every one. The table lists fewer than 1.6 million clones, approximately 98.5% of them singletons, with about 0.34% in the top ten. Specimen: naive CD4+ T cells sorted from blood. Sample subset: CD45RA+ positively selected. These receptors came from a young man in good health.

This rearrangement joins TRBV28 to TRBJ1-1; D is uncertain. The CDR3 totals 15 residues. CDR1 MDHEN and CDR2 SYDVKM come from the germline V gene. V lost 7 bases, J lost 2 bases, and 17 bases lay in between. CDR3 in amino acids: CASTPSGRPNTEAFF. DNA of the CDR3: TGTGCCAGCACCCCATCCGGCAGACCCAACACTGAAGCTTTCTTT.

The chain joins TRBV18 to TRBJ2-7; TRBD1 matches 11 bases. The V gene's germline CDR1 is KGHSH and CDR2 LQKENI. This CDR3 contains 16 residues. Unmatched junction bases numbered 6, after V lost 4 bases and J lost 1 base. CDR3 in amino acids: CASSLGTGGASYEQYF. DNA for the CDR3: TGTGCCAGCTCACTCGGGACAGGGGGTGCATCCTACGAGCAGTACTTC.

This chain joins TRBV5-1 and TRBJ2-1; 10 bases match TRBD2. This CDR3 comprises 15 residues. The germline CDR1 and CDR2 sequences are SGHRS and YFSETQ. Germline trimming cut 3 bases from V and 8 bases from J; bases unmatched to any gene: 8. Here the CDR3 reads CASSSTSGSTDEQFF. The DNA of the CDR3 is TGCGCCAGCAGCTCGACTAGCGGGTCAACCGATGAGCAGTTCTTC.

This chain links TRBV9 with TRBJ2-5; TRBD2 matches 9 bases. The CDR3 totals 14 residues. V shed 4 bases, J shed 3 bases, and the junction held 4 bases outside the gene matches. Germline CDR1 is SGDLS and CDR2 is YYNGEE. CDR3 sequence reads: CASSYLAGEETQYF. The DNA for the CDR3 is TGTGCCAGCAGCTACTTAGCGGGAGAAGAGACCCAGTACTTC.

This chain links TRBV7-9 with TRBJ2-3; 7 nucleotides agree with TRBD1. CDR3 length: 17 residues. The germline V gene has CDR1 SEHNR and CDR2 FQNEAQ (reference sequence). Unmatched junction bases numbered 14, after V lost 5 bases and J lost 3 bases. The CDR3 DNA sequence: TGTGCCAGCAGCCGCCTACAGGGGACCGGTGGAACAGATACGCAGTATTTT. This codes for CASSRLQGTGGTDTQYF.

V is TRBV5-1 and J is TRBJ2-5; maybe TRBD1 (5 bases). V was trimmed by 0 bases and J by 2 bases, leaving 11 bases between them. CDR3 length: 15 residues. Germline CDR1 is SGHRS and CDR2 is YFSETQ. CDR3 region: CASSLAQGPQETQYF. For the CDR3, the DNA is TGCGCCAGCAGCTTGGCGCAGGGCCCTCAAGAGACCCAGTACTTC.

This chain links TRBV18 with TRBJ1-3; no reliable D call. There are 18 residues in the CDR3. Germline CDR1 and CDR2: KGHSH and LQKENI. V lost 3 bases, J lost 0 bases, and 18 bases lay in between. The CDR3 DNA is TGTGCCAGCTCACCTCTGGGGATCGTTCCCCTCTCTGGAAACACCATATATTTT. Amino acids: CASSPLGIVPLSGNTIYF.

The V call is TRBV9, the J call TRBJ2-7; 7 nucleotides match TRBD1. CDR3 length: 15 amino acids. Germline V gene data show CDR1 as SGDLS and CDR2 as YYNGEE. V was clipped by 3 bases and J by 0 bases; unmatched bases: 6. CDR3 residues: CASSAGTALSYEQYF. The DNA for the CDR3 is TGTGCCAGCAGCGCAGGGACAGCCCTCTCCTACGAGCAGTACTTC. Combining the CDR3 with reference TRBV9 and TRBJ2-7 gives the whole variable domain DSGVTQTPKHLITATGQRVTLRCSPRSGDLSVYWYQQSLDQGLQFLIQYYNGEERAKGNILERFSAQQFPDLHSELNLSSLELGDSALYFCASSAGTALSYEQYFGPGTRLTVT.